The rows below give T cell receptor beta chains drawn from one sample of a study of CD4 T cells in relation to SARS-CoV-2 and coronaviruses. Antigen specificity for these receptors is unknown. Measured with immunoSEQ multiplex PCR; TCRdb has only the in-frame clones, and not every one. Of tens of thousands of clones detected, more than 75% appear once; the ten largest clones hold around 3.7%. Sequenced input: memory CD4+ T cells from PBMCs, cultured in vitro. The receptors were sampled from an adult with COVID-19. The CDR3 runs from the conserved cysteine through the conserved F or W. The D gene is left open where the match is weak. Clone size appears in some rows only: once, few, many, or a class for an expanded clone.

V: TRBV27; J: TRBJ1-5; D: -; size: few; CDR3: CASRLRRGLSSNQPQHF
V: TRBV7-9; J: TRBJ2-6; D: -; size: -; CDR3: CASKGRGVGGANVLTF
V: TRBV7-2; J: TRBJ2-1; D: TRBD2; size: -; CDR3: CASSLLPGTSGGGCVF
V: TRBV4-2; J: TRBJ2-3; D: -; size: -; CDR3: CASSQDRSASLMQYF
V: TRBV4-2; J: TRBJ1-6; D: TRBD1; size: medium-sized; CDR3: CASSQGTGRSPLHF
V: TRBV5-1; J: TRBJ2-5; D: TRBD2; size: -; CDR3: CASSLGPSGNQETQYF
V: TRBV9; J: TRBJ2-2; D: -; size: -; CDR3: CASSSRLGFTGELFF
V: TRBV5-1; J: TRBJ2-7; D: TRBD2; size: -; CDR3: CASSLGLAGPYEQYF
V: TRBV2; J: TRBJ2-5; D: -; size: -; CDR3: CASSITGTLETQYF
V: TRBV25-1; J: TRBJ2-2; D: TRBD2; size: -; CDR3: CASSEGGRGNTGELFF
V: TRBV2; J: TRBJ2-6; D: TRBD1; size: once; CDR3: CASSLWTGSGANVLTF
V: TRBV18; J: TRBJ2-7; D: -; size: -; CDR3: CASSLDSGVYEQYF
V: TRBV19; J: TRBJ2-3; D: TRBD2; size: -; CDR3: CASSIPPAGTSTDTQYF
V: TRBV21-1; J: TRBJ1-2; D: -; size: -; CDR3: CASSKAYSRTDSGYTF
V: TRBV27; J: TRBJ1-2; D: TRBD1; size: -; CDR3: CASSQSGQERGYTF
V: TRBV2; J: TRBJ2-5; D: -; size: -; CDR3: CASSLIMQGGETQYF
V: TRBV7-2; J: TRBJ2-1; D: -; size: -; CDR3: CASSLVATTNNEQFF
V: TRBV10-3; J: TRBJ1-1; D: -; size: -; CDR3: CAISGSTNTEAFF
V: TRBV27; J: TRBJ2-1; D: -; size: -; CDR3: CASSRLRGASYNEQFF
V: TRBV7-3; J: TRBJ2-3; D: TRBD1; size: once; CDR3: CASSLGTGYSDTQYF
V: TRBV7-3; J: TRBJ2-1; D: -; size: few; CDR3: CASSLTENEQFF
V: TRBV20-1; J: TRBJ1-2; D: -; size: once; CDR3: CSAQENGYTF
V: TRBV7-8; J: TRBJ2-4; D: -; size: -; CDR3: CASSLVPGLGQTRRNIQYF
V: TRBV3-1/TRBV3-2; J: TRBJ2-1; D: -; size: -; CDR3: CASSQEGRGVSYNEQFF
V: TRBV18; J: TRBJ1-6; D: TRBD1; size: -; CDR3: CASSPGGKNSPLHF
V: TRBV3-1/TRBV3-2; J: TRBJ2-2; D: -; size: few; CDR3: CASRNTGRDTGELFF
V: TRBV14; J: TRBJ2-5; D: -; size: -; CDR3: CASSQLRGETQYF
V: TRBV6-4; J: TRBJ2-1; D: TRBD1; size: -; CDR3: CASSLYSGTGGEEQFF
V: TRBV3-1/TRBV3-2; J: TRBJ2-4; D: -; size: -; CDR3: CASSQRGFNIQYF
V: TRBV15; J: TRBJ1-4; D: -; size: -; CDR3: CATSRDLGDTATNEKLFF
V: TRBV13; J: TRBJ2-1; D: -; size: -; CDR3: CATDRSSYNEQFF
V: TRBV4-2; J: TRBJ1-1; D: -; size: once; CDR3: CASSQGRMNTEAFF
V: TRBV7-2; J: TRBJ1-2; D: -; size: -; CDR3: CASSLAPDNYGYTF
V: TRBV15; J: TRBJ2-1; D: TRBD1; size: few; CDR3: CATSSNRGSYNEQFF
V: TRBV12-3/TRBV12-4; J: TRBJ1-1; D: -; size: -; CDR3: CASSFAGNTEAFF
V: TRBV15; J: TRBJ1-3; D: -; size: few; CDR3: CATGESFAGNTIYF
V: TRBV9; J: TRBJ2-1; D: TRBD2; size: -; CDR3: CASSSIAGVNEQFF
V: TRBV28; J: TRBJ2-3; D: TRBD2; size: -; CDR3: CASSRGLAGDTDTQYF